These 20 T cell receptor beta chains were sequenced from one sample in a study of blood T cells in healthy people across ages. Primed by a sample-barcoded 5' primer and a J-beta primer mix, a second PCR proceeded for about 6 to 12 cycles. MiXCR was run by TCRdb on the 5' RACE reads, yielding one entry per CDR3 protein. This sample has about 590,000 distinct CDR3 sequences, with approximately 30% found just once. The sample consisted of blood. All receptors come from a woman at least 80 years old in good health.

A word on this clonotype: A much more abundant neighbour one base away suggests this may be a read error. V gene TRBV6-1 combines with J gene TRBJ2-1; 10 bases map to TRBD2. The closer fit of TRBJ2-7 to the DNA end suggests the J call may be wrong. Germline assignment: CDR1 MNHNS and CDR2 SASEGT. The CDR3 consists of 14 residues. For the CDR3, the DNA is TGTGCCAGCAGGACTAGCGGGTCTTACAATGAGCAGTACTTC. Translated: CASRTSGSYNEQYF.

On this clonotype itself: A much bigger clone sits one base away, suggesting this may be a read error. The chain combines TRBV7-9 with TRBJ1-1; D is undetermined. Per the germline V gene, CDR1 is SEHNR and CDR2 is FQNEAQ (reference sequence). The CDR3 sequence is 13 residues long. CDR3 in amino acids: CAGSLGGKTEAFF. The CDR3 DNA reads TGTGCCGGCAGCTTAGGAGGGAAAACTGAAGCTTTCTTT.

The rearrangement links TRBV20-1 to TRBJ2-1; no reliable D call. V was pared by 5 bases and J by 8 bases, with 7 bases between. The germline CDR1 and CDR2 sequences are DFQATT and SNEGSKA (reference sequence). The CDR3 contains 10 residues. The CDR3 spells CSASLDEQFF. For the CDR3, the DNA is TGCAGTGCTTCCCTCGATGAGCAGTTCTTC.

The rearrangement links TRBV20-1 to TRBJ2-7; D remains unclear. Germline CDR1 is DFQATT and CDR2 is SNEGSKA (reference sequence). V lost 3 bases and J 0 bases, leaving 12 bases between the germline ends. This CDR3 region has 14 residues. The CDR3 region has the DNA TGCAGTGCTAGTCCTCGTACCAGCTCCTACGAGCAGTACTTC. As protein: CSASPRTSSYEQYF.

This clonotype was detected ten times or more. DNA of the CDR3: TGTGCCAGCAGCCAAGAATTTCAACTGACCCCTCAGCCCCAGCATTTT. Amino acids: CASSQEFQLTPQPQHF. This sequence joins TRBV3-1 and TRBJ1-5; unclear D gene. CDR3 length: 16 residues. Germline-derived CDR1 and CDR2 are LGHDT and YNNKEL (reference sequence). Trimming took off 0 bases at V and 6 bases at J, with 15 bases between the two ends. Together with reference TRBV3-1 and TRBJ1-5, the CDR3 gives the full variable domain: DTAVSQTPKYLVTQMGNDKSIKCEQNLGHDTMYWYKQDSKKFLKIMFSYNNKELIINETVPNRFSPKSPDKAHLNLHINSLELGDSAVYFCASSQEFQLTPQPQHFGDGTRLSIL.

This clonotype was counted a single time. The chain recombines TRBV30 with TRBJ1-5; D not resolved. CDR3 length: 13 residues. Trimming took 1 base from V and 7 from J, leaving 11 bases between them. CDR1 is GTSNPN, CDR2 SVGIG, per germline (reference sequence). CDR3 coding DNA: TGTGCCTGGAGTGATGGGATTAGCCAGCCCCAGCATTTT. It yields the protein CAWSDGISQPQHF.

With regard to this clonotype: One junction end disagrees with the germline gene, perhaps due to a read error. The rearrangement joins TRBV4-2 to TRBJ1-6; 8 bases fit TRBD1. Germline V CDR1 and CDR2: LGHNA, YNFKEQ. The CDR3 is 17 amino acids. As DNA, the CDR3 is TGTGCCAGCAGCCAAGTGAGTACAGGGGGGAATAATTCACCCCCCCACTTT. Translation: CASSQVSTGGNNSPPHF.

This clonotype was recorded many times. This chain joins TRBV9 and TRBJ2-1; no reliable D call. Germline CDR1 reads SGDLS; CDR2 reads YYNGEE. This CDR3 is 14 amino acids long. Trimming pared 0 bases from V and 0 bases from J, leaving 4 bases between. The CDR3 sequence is CASSVGSSYNEQFF. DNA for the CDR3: TGTGCCAGCAGCGTAGGTAGCTCCTACAATGAGCAGTTCTTC.

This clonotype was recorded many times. CDR3 amino acids: CASSIHRQQSSYEQYF. CDR3 nucleotides: TGTGCCAGTAGTATCCATCGACAGCAGTCTTCCTACGAGCAGTACTTC. The chain links TRBV19 to TRBJ2-7, with D perhaps TRBD1 (5 bases). The CDR3 contains 16 residues. Germline CDR1 and CDR2: LNHDA and SQIVND (reference sequence). Trimming removed 3 bases at V and 1 base at J, with 16 bases between.

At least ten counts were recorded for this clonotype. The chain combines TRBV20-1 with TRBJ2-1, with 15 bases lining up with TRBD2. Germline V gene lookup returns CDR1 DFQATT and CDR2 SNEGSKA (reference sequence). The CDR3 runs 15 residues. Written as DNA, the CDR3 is TGCAGCGCAGGCGGACTAGCGGGGGGGTACAATGAGCAGTTCTTC. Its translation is CSAGGLAGGYNEQFF.

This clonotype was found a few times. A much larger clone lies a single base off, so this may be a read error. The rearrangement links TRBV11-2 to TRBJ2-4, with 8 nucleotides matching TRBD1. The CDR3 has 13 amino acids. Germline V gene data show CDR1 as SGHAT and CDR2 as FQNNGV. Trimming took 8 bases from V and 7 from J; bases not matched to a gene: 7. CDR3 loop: CASGLGTGNIQYF. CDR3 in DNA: TGTGCCAGCGGCCTGGGGACAGGCAACATTCAGTACTTC.

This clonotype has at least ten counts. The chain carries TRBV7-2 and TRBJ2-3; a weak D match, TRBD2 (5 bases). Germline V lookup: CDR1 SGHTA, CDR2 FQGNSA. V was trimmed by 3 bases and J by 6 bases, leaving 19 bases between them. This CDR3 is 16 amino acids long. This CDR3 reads CASSFLDSARKDTQYF. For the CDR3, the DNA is TGTGCCAGCAGCTTTTTGGACTCGGCAAGGAAGGATACGCAGTATTTT.

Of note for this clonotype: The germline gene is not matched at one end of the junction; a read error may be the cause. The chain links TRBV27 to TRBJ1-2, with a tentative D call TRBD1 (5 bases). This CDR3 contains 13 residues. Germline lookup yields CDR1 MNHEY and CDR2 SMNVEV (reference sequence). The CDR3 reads CANSLSGTHGYTF. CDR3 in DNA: TGTGCCAACAGTTTATCCGGGACCCATGGCTACACCTTC.

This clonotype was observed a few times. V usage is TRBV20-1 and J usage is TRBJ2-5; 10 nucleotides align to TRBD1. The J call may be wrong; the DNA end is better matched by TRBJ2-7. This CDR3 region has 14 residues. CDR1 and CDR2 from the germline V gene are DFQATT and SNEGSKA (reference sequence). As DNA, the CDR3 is TGCAGTGCTAACCCCCCCGGGACAGGGGTCGAGCAGTACTTC. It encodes CSANPPGTGVEQYF.

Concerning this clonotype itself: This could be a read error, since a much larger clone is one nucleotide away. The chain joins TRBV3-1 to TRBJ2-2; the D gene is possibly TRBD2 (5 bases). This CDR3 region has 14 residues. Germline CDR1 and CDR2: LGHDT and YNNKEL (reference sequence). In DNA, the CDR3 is TGTGCCAGCAGCCCGCCCGGTAACACCGGGGAGCGGTTTTTT. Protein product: CASSPPGNTGERFF. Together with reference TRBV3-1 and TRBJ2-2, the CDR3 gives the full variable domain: DTAVSQTPKYLVTQMGNDKSIKCEQNLGHDTMYWYKQDSKKFLKIMFSYNNKELIINETVPNRFSPKSPDKAHLNLHINSLELGDSAVYFCASSPPGNTGERFFGEGSRLTVL.

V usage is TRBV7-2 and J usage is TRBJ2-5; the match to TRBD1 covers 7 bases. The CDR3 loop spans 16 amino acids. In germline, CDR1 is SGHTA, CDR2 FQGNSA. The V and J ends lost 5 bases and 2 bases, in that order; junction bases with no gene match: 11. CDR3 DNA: TGTGCCAGCAGCCCGGTTGGACAGGCAAAACAAGAGACCCAGTACTTC. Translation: CASSPVGQAKQETQYF.

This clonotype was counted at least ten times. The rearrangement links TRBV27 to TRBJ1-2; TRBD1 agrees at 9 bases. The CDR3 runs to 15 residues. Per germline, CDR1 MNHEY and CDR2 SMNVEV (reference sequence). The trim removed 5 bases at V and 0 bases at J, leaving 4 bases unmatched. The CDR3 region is CASSGWTGANYGYTF. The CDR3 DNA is TGTGCCAGCAGTGGATGGACAGGGGCTAACTATGGCTACACCTTC.

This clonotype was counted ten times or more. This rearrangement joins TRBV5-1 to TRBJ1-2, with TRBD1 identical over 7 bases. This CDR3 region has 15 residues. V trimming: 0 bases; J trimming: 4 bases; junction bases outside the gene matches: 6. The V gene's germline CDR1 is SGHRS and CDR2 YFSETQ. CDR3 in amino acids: CASSLDGDSSYGYTF. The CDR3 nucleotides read TGCGCCAGCAGCTTGGACGGGGACAGTTCCTATGGCTACACCTTC.

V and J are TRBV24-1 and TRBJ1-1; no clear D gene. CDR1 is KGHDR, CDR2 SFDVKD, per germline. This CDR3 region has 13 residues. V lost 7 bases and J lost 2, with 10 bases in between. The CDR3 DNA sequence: TGTGCCACCAGGGTGGGGATAAACACTGAAGCTTTCTTT. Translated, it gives CATRVGINTEAFF.

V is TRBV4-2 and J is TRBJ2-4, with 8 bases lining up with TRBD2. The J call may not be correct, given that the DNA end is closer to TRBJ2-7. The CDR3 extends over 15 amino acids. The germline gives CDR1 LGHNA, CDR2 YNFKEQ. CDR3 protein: CASSPGGLAGDEQYF. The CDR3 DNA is TGTGCCAGCAGCCCCGGGGGGCTAGCGGGCGACGAGCAGTACTTC.